This T cell receptor (beta chain) was captured by sequencing in a study of blood T cell repertoires in COVID-19 (dated by TCRdb to the early 2020s). Study-wide context: Samples from collaborators originated in the United States, Italy and Spain and spanned both the acute and convalescent phases of COVID-19. The prospective study material was composed of cDNA or gDNA derived from T cells, B-cell-depleted T cells, or PBMCs. Subjects who had been exposed to COVID-19, were actively infected with it, or had recovered from it provided the deeply sampled blood TCRbeta repertoires that made up the dataset. The repertoires were released in a freely available public database meant as a resource for research on the immune response to SARS-CoV-2. The samples were drawn from two sources: the first 160 participants of the ongoing ImmuneRACE study, and 1,000 to 1,500 subjects contributed by 6 global collaborators. Nearly every sample came with metadata listing a de-identified subject ID, COVID-19 status, age in years and sex. HLA class I and class II types, where available, came from metadata supplied by the sample provider rather than from assay-based typing. The study at large found these results: How much clinical and demographic metadata was included differed by source and by participant, and the metadata was provided uncurated.

The CDR3 runs 14 amino acids, cysteine and phenylalanine included. This entry keeps only the CDR3 DNA: 42 bases, framed from base 1. At the junction V is shortened by 6 bases and J by 9 bases; bases outside the gene matches: 6. CDR1 and CDR2 are read off the germline V gene as ENHRY and SYGVKD. Notes on this clone: The antigen it binds to is not known. Per-nucleotide qualities are absent, and no much larger clonotype sits a single base away.

TCRbeta CDR3 regions were amplified from genomic DNA by means of the immunoSEQ Assay, a bias-controlled multiplex PCR. The paper's processing steps were these. Nucleated cell counts per sample were estimated from amplification of reference gene primers within the assay. To quantify the absolute abundance of each unique TCRbeta CDR3 rearrangement, sequence reads were collapsed and filtered. Productive Simpson clonality was computed per sample as the square root of Simpson's diversity index over productive rearrangements. In its TCRdb copy, this immuneACCESS table keeps in-frame sequences only and misses some clones. Where compared with another copy, unresolved V genes explain less than half of these, and the others have no known cause. V, J and clone size derive from that table, while D and trimming were established from the DNA sequence. Present in this sample are more than 200,000 clones, around 86% of which were seen just once. Of the sample, under 2% falls within the top ten clones.

Participants in the prospective study were enrolled through a virtual design, were aged roughly 18 to 100 years, and lived in 24 United States geographic areas. Cohort assignment in the prospective study relied on participant-reported clinical history from a screening survey and a study questionnaire. Recovered participants in ImmuneRACE Cohort 3 were defined as having two consecutive negative NP/OP PCR tests, clearance from a healthcare professional, or resolution of symptoms. In the prospective study, whole blood, serum and a nasopharyngeal or oropharyngeal swab were collected from each participant by mobile phlebotomists. Prospective study participants could optionally give additional blood draws and questionnaires over an approximately two-month period. Before DNA extraction, prospective study blood samples were shipped either frozen or at room temperature.

This receptor was obtained from a woman between 50 and 59 years old who had recovered from COVID-19. The sequenced sample was PBMCs or T cells enriched from blood (not recorded which). The chain uses TRBV10-3 and TRBJ2-1; TRBD2 matches 12 bases in the middle. The CDR3 region has the sequence CAIRQTSGSAEQFF. The sequence in DNA is TGTGCCATCAGGCAGACTAGCGGGAGCGCTGAGCAGTTCTTC.